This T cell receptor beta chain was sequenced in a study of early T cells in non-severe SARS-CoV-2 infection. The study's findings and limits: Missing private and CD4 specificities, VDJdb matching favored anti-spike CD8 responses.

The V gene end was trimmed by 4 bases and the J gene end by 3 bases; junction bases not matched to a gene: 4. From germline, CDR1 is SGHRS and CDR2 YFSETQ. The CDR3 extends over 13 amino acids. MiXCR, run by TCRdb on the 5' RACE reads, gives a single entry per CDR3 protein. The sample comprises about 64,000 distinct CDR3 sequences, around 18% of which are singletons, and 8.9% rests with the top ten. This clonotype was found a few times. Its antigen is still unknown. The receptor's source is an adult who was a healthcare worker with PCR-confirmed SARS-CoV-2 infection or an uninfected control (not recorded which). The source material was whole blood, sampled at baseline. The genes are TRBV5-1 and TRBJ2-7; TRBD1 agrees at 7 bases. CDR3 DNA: TGCGCCAGCAGCCGGGACAGAAACTACGAGCAGTACTTC. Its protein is CASSRDRNYEQYF.